Shown below are 21 T cell receptor beta chains from a single sample sequenced in a study of blood T cells in healthy people across ages. Next came a second PCR, run for about 7 to 11 cycles, which used a sample-barcoded 5' primer along with a J-beta primer mix. TCRdb reprocessed the 5' RACE reads with MiXCR, giving one entry per CDR3 protein. Of hundreds of thousands of distinct CDR3 sequences detected, more than 45% appear once; the ten largest clones hold approximately 12%. Specimen: blood. All receptors derive from an elderly woman in good health.

Comment on this clonotype: A read error is possible here, since a much larger clone lies one base away. The CDR3 reads CASSLEAYEQFF. CDR3 nucleotide sequence: TGCGCCAGCAGCTTGGAAGCGTATGAGCAGTTCTTC. This rearrangement joins TRBV5-1 to TRBJ2-1; D gene unclear. Germline CDR1 SGHRS, CDR2 YFSETQ. The CDR3 has 12 amino acids. V lost 0 bases, J lost 8 bases, and 6 bases lay in between.

This clonotype was observed a handful of times. The chain joins TRBV3-1 to TRBJ2-1, with D perhaps matching TRBD2 (6 bases). CDR1 is LGHDT, CDR2 YNNKEL, per germline (reference sequence). The CDR3 covers 15 residues. Deletions cut 5 bases from V and 5 bases from J, with 16 bases between. The CDR3 sequence: CASSFSSGGDNEQFF. The CDR3 coding sequence is TGTGCCAGCAGCTTCAGTAGCGGAGGAGACAATGAGCAGTTCTTC.

The rearrangement uses TRBV11-3 and TRBJ2-5, with D possibly matching TRBD1 (5 bases). V was clipped by 5 bases and J by 11 bases, with 15 bases between them. The CDR3 is 12 amino acids. The germline CDR1 and CDR2 sequences are SGHNT and YENEEA. The CDR3 loop is CASSRQYNEQYF. CDR3 nucleotide sequence: TGTGCCAGCAGCCGACAGTACAATGAGCAGTACTTC.

The chain has TRBV6-5 and TRBJ2-7; TRBD2 might be the D (6 bases). This CDR3 contains 14 residues. V dropped 2 bases and J dropped 2 bases, with 10 bases sitting between them. The germline V gene encodes CDR1 MNHEY and CDR2 SVGAGI. The CDR3 here is CASSYQGGTYEQYF. The CDR3 coding sequence is TGTGCCAGCAGTTACCAGGGCGGGACCTACGAGCAGTACTTC.

The chain joins TRBV4-2 to TRBJ2-1; D unresolved. The V end was cut by 6 bases, the J end by 5 bases, with 11 bases between. The CDR3 runs to 13 residues. Germline V gene data show CDR1 as LGHNA and CDR2 as YNFKEQ. CDR3 DNA sequence: TGTGCCAGCAGGCAGTTTAGAGACAATGAGCAGTTCTTC. It yields the protein CASRQFRDNEQFF.

In its sample, this clonotype was seen a few times. This rearrangement joins TRBV4-1 to TRBJ2-1; no clear D gene. CDR1 and CDR2 from the germline V gene are MGHRA and YSYEKL. Trimming cost V 0 bases and J 8 bases, with 11 bases left between them. CDR3 length: 14 residues. The CDR3 DNA reads TGCGCCAGCAGCCAAGATAGGCAGTTCCATGAGCAGTTCTTC. It yields the protein CASSQDRQFHEQFF.

The chain links TRBV18 to TRBJ2-7, with D unclear. V was cut by 3 bases and J by 6 bases, with 21 bases left in between. This CDR3 comprises 16 residues. Germline values: CDR1 KGHSH, CDR2 LQKENI. The CDR3, as DNA: TGTGCCAGCTCACCGATAACGGCGGTCCCCGTGGGCGAGCAGTACTTC. As protein: CASSPITAVPVGEQYF.

The chain couples TRBV12-3 or TRBV12-4 to TRBJ2-3, with a possible D match to TRBD2 (5 bases). The CDR3 contains 16 residues. Trimming left V 3 bases short and J 2 bases short, with 15 bases between. The CDR3 spells CASSLGGRRSTDTQYF. As DNA, the CDR3 is TGTGCCAGCAGTTTGGGTGGGAGAAGGTCCACAGATACGCAGTATTTT.

This clonotype showed up just a few times. The chain couples TRBV5-1 to TRBJ1-6; D may be TRBD1 (5 bases). Trimming stripped 0 bases from V and 10 bases from J, with 14 bases between. The V gene's germline CDR1 is SGHRS and CDR2 YFSETQ. The CDR3 is 15 residues long. The CDR3 region has the DNA TGCGCCAGCAGCTTGGATGGGACCGCGGTCTCACCCCTCCACTTT. This sequence encodes CASSLDGTAVSPLHF.

Points on this clonotype: This sequence may be a read error, since a much larger clone differs from it by one base. The rearrangement links TRBV12-3 or TRBV12-4 to TRBJ2-1; D is possibly TRBD1 (5 bases). TRBJ2-7 explains the end of the DNA better; the J call may be wrong. The CDR3 runs 14 residues. This chain's CDR3 is CASGRVGSYNEQYF. The CDR3, as DNA: TGTGCCAGCGGCAGGGTGGGGTCCTACAATGAGCAGTACTTC.

This clonotype was seen ten or more times. The chain couples TRBV24-1 to TRBJ1-4; TRBD1 is a possible D gene (6 bases). The CDR3 is 13 residues long. Germline loops: CDR1 KGHDR, CDR2 SFDVKD. V was trimmed by 1 base and J by 7 bases, leaving 6 bases between them. CDR3 DNA sequence: TGTGCCACCAGTGATTTAGGGGGTGAAAAACTGTTTTTT. This codes for CATSDLGGEKLFF.

The chain recombines TRBV4-2 with TRBJ2-5; D is tentatively TRBD1 or TRBD2 (5 bases each). This CDR3 has 16 amino acids. From germline, CDR1 is LGHNA and CDR2 YNFKEQ. V shed 0 bases and J shed 5 bases, with 16 bases lying between them. This CDR3 is CASSQERGRGHETQYF. The DNA of the CDR3 is TGTGCCAGCAGCCAAGAACGGGGCCGCGGACACGAGACCCAGTACTTC.

This clonotype appeared many times. V is TRBV7-3 and J is TRBJ2-1; a possible D gene is TRBD1 (6 bases). The CDR3 is made up of 14 amino acids. Germline CDR1 and CDR2: SGHTA and FQGTGA. Trimming took off 5 bases at V and 0 bases at J, with 8 bases between the two ends. The CDR3, as DNA: TGTGCCAGCAGCATGACAGGCTCCTACAATGAGCAGTTCTTC. This translates into CASSMTGSYNEQFF.

Concerning this clonotype itself: This may be a read error, as it is one base from a much larger clone. The V gene is TRBV5-6, the J gene TRBJ1-5; D remains ambiguous. CDR1 and CDR2 from the germline V gene are SGHDT and YYEEEE. Trimming cost V 0 bases and J 0 bases, with 10 bases left between them. This CDR3 comprises 16 residues. DNA for the CDR3: TGTGCCAGCAGCTTGGTCGGGGTAGGTAGCAATCAGCCCCAGCATTTT. The encoded protein is CASSLVGVGSNQPQHF.

This rearrangement joins TRBV28 to TRBJ2-1, with 9 bases lining up with TRBD2. CDR1 is MDHEN, CDR2 SYDVKM, per germline. This CDR3 has 12 residues. With 11 bases clipped from V and 4 bases from J, the junction kept 3 bases outside the gene matches. The CDR3 nucleotides are TGTGCCTTGCGGGGGGGATACAATGAGCAGTTCTTC. Translating gives CALRGGYNEQFF.

The chain couples TRBV6-1 to TRBJ1-5; 7 bases agree with TRBD1. This CDR3 is built from 16 residues. V was pared by 5 bases and J by 1 base, with 8 bases of the junction left unmatched. Germline V gene sequence: CDR1 MNHNS, CDR2 SASEGT. This chain's CDR3 is CASSKGQILSNQPQHF. The CDR3 DNA sequence: TGTGCCAGCAGTAAGGGACAGATTTTAAGCAATCAGCCCCAGCATTTT.

This chain uses TRBV20-1 with TRBJ2-1; 8 bases match TRBD2. CDR3 length: 14 residues. CDR1 DFQATT and CDR2 SNEGSKA come from the germline V gene (reference sequence). The V gene end was trimmed by 4 bases and the J gene end by 7 bases; junction bases not matched to a gene: 9. The chain's CDR3 is CSAIFAGGRNEQFF. In nucleotides, the CDR3 is TGCAGTGCTATCTTTGCGGGGGGAAGGAATGAGCAGTTCTTC.

This clonotype was counted many times. The genes are TRBV14 and TRBJ2-3; 9 nucleotides agree with TRBD2. The junction had 5 bases not matched to a gene; V was cut back by 6 bases and J by 1 base. This CDR3 spans 15 amino acids. From germline, CDR1 is SGHDN and CDR2 FVKESK. The CDR3 is CASSPLAGGTDTQYF. In DNA, the CDR3 is TGTGCCAGCAGTCCTTTAGCGGGGGGCACAGATACGCAGTATTTT.

The V and J genes are TRBV28 and TRBJ2-7, with a tentative D call TRBD2 (5 bases). This CDR3 is built from 15 residues. Trimming took 3 bases from V and 0 from J, leaving 12 bases between them. Germline V CDR1 and CDR2: MDHEN, SYDVKM. The CDR3 DNA is TGTGCCAGCAGTTTGCGGCCGGGAAGCTCCTACGAGCAGTACTTC. This sequence encodes CASSLRPGSSYEQYF.

The V gene is TRBV5-5, the J gene TRBJ1-2; D might be TRBD1 (5 bases). This CDR3 is built from 14 residues. Germline CDR1 reads SGHKS; CDR2 reads YYEKEE (reference sequence). V was pared by 0 bases and J by 3 bases, with 9 bases between. The CDR3 loop reads CASSLDRRDYGYTF. The CDR3 DNA reads as TGTGCCAGCAGCTTGGACCGCAGGGACTATGGCTACACCTTC.

The chain has TRBV7-2 and TRBJ1-1; perhaps TRBD1 as D (5 bases). The germline V and J ends were trimmed by 4 bases and 0 bases, with 6 bases remaining between them. The germline gives CDR1 SGHTA, CDR2 FQGNSA. CDR3 length: 13 amino acids. The DNA of the CDR3 is TGTGCCAGCAGCTCACAGGTGAACACTGAAGCTTTCTTT. Translating gives CASSSQVNTEAFF.